This T cell receptor beta chain was sequenced in a study of cytomegalovirus exposure and HLA in healthy donors. Study background: An earlier analysis identified under 130 million unique TCR beta sequences in 150 million to 200 million T cells. HLA-typed donors were the source of 82 million or so unique TCRs, which an early data release held. Study-wide results and caveats: CMV serostatus was the only immune exposure information that was available.

Of note for this clone: Its antigen is unidentified.

Looked up from germline, CDR1 is LGHNA and CDR2 is YSLEER. The CDR3 is 15 residues long. The germline V and J ends were trimmed by 0 bases and 5 bases, with 13 bases remaining between them. 60 Vbeta and 13 Jbeta primers were used in PCR. The table came from immunoSEQ multiplex PCR; TCRdb's copy has only in-frame clones and leaves some out. The data contain over 100,000 clones, about four fifths of them singletons. The sample taken for sequencing was PBMCs. The chain combines TRBV4-3 with TRBJ1-2; D is unclear. The sequence was obtained from a male donor in good health and CMV-seronegative. CDR3 loop: CASSQDGVSGYGYTF. Written as DNA, the CDR3 is TGCGCCAGCAGCCAAGATGGTGTGTCGGGTTATGGCTACACCTTC.